This T cell receptor (beta chain) was observed in a study of T cell repertoires in cytomegalovirus infection. Overall study: CMV infection plus the matching HLA type was flagged by public TCR beta signatures. Whole-study findings and limits: It was HLA-C-restricted CMV-specific TCR beta clonotypes that dominated the response ex vivo.

This clonotype showed up many times. Its antigen is currently unknown. One entry per CDR3 protein, called by TCRdb with MiXCR from the reads. The sample has roughly 240,000 distinct CDR3 sequences, around 6.2% seen once. This CDR3 has 15 amino acids. The germline V and J ends were trimmed by 5 bases and 3 bases, with 14 bases remaining between them. Germline V lookup: CDR1 SGHTA, CDR2 FQGNSA. The material sequenced was PBMCs. The chain has TRBV7-2 and TRBJ1-5; D gene uncertain. The TCR originated in a human donor in good health (CMV status not recorded). Some clones in this sample may be carry-over from other donors' samples. The CDR3 loop is CASSPGEGFNQPQHF. The CDR3 coding sequence is TGTGCCAGCAGCCCCGGGGAAGGGTTCAATCAGCCCCAGCATTTT.